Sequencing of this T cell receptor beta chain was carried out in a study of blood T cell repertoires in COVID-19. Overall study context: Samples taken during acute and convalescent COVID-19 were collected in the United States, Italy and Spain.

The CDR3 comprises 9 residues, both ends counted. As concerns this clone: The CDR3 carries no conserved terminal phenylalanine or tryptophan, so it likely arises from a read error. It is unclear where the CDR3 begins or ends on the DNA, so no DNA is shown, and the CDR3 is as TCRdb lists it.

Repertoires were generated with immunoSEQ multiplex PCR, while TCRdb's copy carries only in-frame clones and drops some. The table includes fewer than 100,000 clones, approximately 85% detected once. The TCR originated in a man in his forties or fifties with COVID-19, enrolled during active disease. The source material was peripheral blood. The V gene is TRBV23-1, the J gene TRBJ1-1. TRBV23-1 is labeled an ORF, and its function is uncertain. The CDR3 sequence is CASSQSAES.